This is a list of T cell receptor beta chains from one sample in a study of blood T cell repertoires in COVID-19. The protocol was immunoSEQ multiplex PCR, while the TCRdb copy is restricted to in-frame clones and leaves out a portion. The sample lists under 250,000 clones; roughly 88% were seen once. The sequenced material came from peripheral blood. The receptor source for this set is a man older than 75 with acute or convalescent COVID-19. The CDR3 runs from the conserved cysteine through the conserved F or W. The D gene is left open where the match is weak. Some rows mark clone size as missing; the rest say once, few, many or name a class of expanded clone.

V gene: TRBV5-4
J gene: TRBJ2-7
D gene: TRBD2
clone size: NA
CDR3 DNA: TGTGCCAGCAGCTTGGACTGGACTAGGAGCTACGAGCAGTACTTC
CDR3 protein: CASSLDWTRSYEQYF

V gene: TRBV28
J gene: TRBJ1-1
D gene: NA
clone size: NA
CDR3 DNA: TGTGCCAGCAGTTTTTCGGGGAACACTGAAGCTTTCTTT
CDR3 protein: CASSFSGNTEAFF

V gene: TRBV28
J gene: TRBJ1-5
D gene: TRBD1
clone size: NA
CDR3 DNA: TGTGCCAGCAGTTTATGGACGACAGGGAATAATCAGCCCCAGCATTTT
CDR3 protein: CASSLWTTGNNQPQHF

V gene: TRBV5-6
J gene: TRBJ2-2
D gene: TRBD1
clone size: few
CDR3 DNA: TGTGCCAGCAGCTGGGGGACAGGGCTCACCGGGGAGCTGTTTTTT
CDR3 protein: CASSWGTGLTGELFF

V gene: TRBV6-5
J gene: TRBJ2-7
D gene: NA
clone size: NA
CDR3 DNA: TGTGCCAGCATTCAGACAGTACCCCCCTACGAGCAGTACTTC
CDR3 protein: CASIQTVPPYEQYF

V gene: TRBV19
J gene: TRBJ2-1
D gene: TRBD2
clone size: NA
CDR3 DNA: TGTGCCAGCCGGTGGAGGACTAGCGGGATCAATGAGCAGTTCTTC
CDR3 protein: CASRWRTSGINEQFF

V gene: TRBV20-1
J gene: TRBJ1-2
D gene: NA
clone size: NA
CDR3 DNA: TGCAGTGCTAGTACCCCCGGCGACTTCTATGGCTACACCTTC
CDR3 protein: CSASTPGDFYGYTF

V gene: TRBV7-2
J gene: TRBJ2-6
D gene: TRBD2
clone size: NA
CDR3 DNA: TGTGCCAGCAGCTCCGGGGGGGCCGGGGCCAACGTCCTGACTTTC
CDR3 protein: CASSSGGAGANVLTF

V gene: TRBV21-1
J gene: TRBJ1-3
D gene: NA
clone size: once
CDR3 DNA: TGTGCCAGCAGCACCTGGGGGGGGAGTTGGCGTGTCACGGGTAGCTCTGGAAACACCATATATTTT
CDR3 protein: CASSTWGGSWRVTGSSGNTIYF

V gene: TRBV15
J gene: TRBJ1-5
D gene: NA
clone size: NA
CDR3 DNA: TGTGCCACCACTGCCGGCAGAGGGCCCAATCAGCCCCAGCATTTT
CDR3 protein: CATTAGRGPNQPQHF

V gene: TRBV7-6
J gene: TRBJ2-7
D gene: NA
clone size: once
CDR3 DNA: TGTGCCAGCAGCCTCGCTGTTGATCGGGAGCAGTACTTC
CDR3 protein: CASSLAVDREQYF

V gene: TRBV7-2
J gene: TRBJ2-3
D gene: TRBD2
clone size: once
CDR3 DNA: TGTGCCAGCAGCTACGTAAGAGGGGTAGCGGGAGGAGATACGCAGTATTTT
CDR3 protein: CASSYVRGVAGGDTQYF

V gene: TRBV20-1
J gene: TRBJ2-3
D gene: TRBD1
clone size: NA
CDR3 DNA: TGCAGTGCTAGTCTAGGGGGCCTGGCAGATACGCAGTATTTT
CDR3 protein: CSASLGGLADTQYF

V gene: TRBV3-1/TRBV3-2
J gene: TRBJ2-3
D gene: NA
clone size: NA
CDR3 DNA: TGTGCCAGCAGCCAAGTGAGTCCTCTACGCACAGATACGCAGTATTTT
CDR3 protein: CASSQVSPLRTDTQYF

V gene: TRBV11-3
J gene: TRBJ2-5
D gene: TRBD2
clone size: NA
CDR3 DNA: TGTGCCAGCAGCTTAGAACCTCTAGCGGGAGGACTCCAAGAGACCCAGTACTTC
CDR3 protein: CASSLEPLAGGLQETQYF

V gene: TRBV11-3
J gene: TRBJ2-1
D gene: NA
clone size: NA
CDR3 DNA: TGTGCCAGCAAGGACGGGGGTCCACTCCCCATCAGCCCTTATAATGAGCAGTTCTTC
CDR3 protein: CASKDGGPLPISPYNEQFF

V gene: TRBV15
J gene: TRBJ2-1
D gene: NA
clone size: NA
CDR3 DNA: TGTGCCACCAGCAGAGATCTCGGAGCTACTGAGCAGTTCTTC
CDR3 protein: CATSRDLGATEQFF

V gene: TRBV7-6
J gene: TRBJ2-1
D gene: NA
clone size: NA
CDR3 DNA: TGTGCCAGCAGCTTATTCAGTGAGCAGTTCTTC
CDR3 protein: CASSLFSEQFF

V gene: TRBV9
J gene: TRBJ1-4
D gene: NA
clone size: few
CDR3 DNA: TGTGCCAGCAGCGTAGACCCGGACCCCAGGGGAAAACTGTTTTTT
CDR3 protein: CASSVDPDPRGKLFF

V gene: TRBV6-5
J gene: TRBJ1-2
D gene: NA
clone size: NA
CDR3 DNA: TGTGCCACCACTCGAGGGAACGACTATGGCTACACCTTC
CDR3 protein: CATTRGNDYGYTF

V gene: TRBV18
J gene: TRBJ1-1
D gene: TRBD1
clone size: NA
CDR3 DNA: TGTGCCAGCCTCTCAGGGGGCGCGACCACTGAAGCTTTCTTT
CDR3 protein: CASLSGGATTEAFF

V gene: TRBV2
J gene: TRBJ1-1
D gene: TRBD1
clone size: few
CDR3 DNA: TGTGCCAGCGGCTTCCAGGGGGCGAGGAACACTGAAGCTTTCTTT
CDR3 protein: CASGFQGARNTEAFF

V gene: TRBV5-4
J gene: TRBJ2-1
D gene: TRBD1
clone size: NA
CDR3 DNA: TGTGCCAGCAGCAAAGGACAGGAGAGCTCCTACAATGAGCAGTTCTTC
CDR3 protein: CASSKGQESSYNEQFF

V gene: TRBV10-3
J gene: TRBJ1-1
D gene: NA
clone size: NA
CDR3 DNA: TGTGCCATCAGGCAATCCGACAGACCGAACACTGAAGCTTTCTTT
CDR3 protein: CAIRQSDRPNTEAFF

V gene: TRBV7-9
J gene: TRBJ2-5
D gene: NA
clone size: NA
CDR3 DNA: TGTGCCAGCAGCTTAGTACCCGCCGAGTACCAAGAGACCCAGTACTTC
CDR3 protein: CASSLVPAEYQETQYF

V gene: TRBV11-3
J gene: TRBJ2-3
D gene: TRBD1
clone size: NA
CDR3 DNA: TGTGCCAGCAGCCCCCCGGACAGGGAGGATACGCAGTATTTT
CDR3 protein: CASSPPDREDTQYF

V gene: TRBV4-3
J gene: TRBJ1-4
D gene: NA
clone size: NA
CDR3 DNA: TGCGCCAGCAGCCAAGTTAGGAGTGAAAAACTGTTTTTT
CDR3 protein: CASSQVRSEKLFF

V gene: TRBV11-1
J gene: TRBJ1-2
D gene: NA
clone size: NA
CDR3 DNA: TGTGCCAGCAGCTCCTGGTCTCTCCCTAATGGCTACACCTTC
CDR3 protein: CASSSWSLPNGYTF

V gene: TRBV5-1
J gene: TRBJ2-7
D gene: NA
clone size: few
CDR3 DNA: TGCGCCAGCAGCTTGGACAGGGCCACGGGCGAGCAGTACTTC
CDR3 protein: CASSLDRATGEQYF

V gene: TRBV12-3/TRBV12-4
J gene: TRBJ2-7
D gene: NA
clone size: NA
CDR3 DNA: TGTGCCAGCGGATCAGGGGGGTCTAAGTACTTC
CDR3 protein: CASGSGGSKYF

V gene: TRBV18
J gene: TRBJ2-1
D gene: TRBD1
clone size: NA
CDR3 DNA: TGTGCCAGCTCACCACTCCCTGGGGGACAGGGGACAATCAATGAGCAGTTCTTC
CDR3 protein: CASSPLPGGQGTINEQFF

V gene: TRBV4-1
J gene: TRBJ2-7
D gene: TRBD2
clone size: NA
CDR3 DNA: TGCGCCAGCAGTTTTCCCGGGACTAGTTATTACGAGCAGTACTTC
CDR3 protein: CASSFPGTSYYEQYF

V gene: TRBV2
J gene: TRBJ2-1
D gene: NA
clone size: NA
CDR3 DNA: TGTGCCAGCAGTGAAGCGCTCGGGGAGGTGTTCTTC
CDR3 protein: CASSEALGEVFF

V gene: TRBV2
J gene: TRBJ2-1
D gene: TRBD2
clone size: NA
CDR3 DNA: TGTGCAACTAGCGGCCCGGGTGAAAATGAGCAGTTCTTC
CDR3 protein: CATSGPGENEQFF

V gene: TRBV3-1/TRBV3-2
J gene: TRBJ2-7
D gene: NA
clone size: NA
CDR3 DNA: TGTGCCAGCAGCCCCTGGGATGGACAGAATTACGAGCAGTACTTC
CDR3 protein: CASSPWDGQNYEQYF

V gene: TRBV29-1
J gene: TRBJ1-1
D gene: TRBD1
clone size: NA
CDR3 DNA: TGCAGCGTTGAAGCCCTGTTTCAGGGGGCCGCTGAAGCTTTCTTT
CDR3 protein: CSVEALFQGAAEAFF

V gene: TRBV28
J gene: TRBJ1-1
D gene: NA
clone size: NA
CDR3 DNA: TGTGCCAGCAGTCCTCTAAGTACTGAAGCTTTCTTT
CDR3 protein: CASSPLSTEAFF

V gene: TRBV9
J gene: TRBJ1-3
D gene: NA
clone size: few
CDR3 DNA: TGTGCCAGCAGCGTGGACAGTTTAGGAAACACCATATATTTT
CDR3 protein: CASSVDSLGNTIYF

V gene: TRBV29-1
J gene: TRBJ2-6
D gene: NA
clone size: NA
CDR3 DNA: TGCAGCGTATCAGGGGAATCTGGGGCCAACGTCCTGACTTTC
CDR3 protein: CSVSGESGANVLTF

V gene: TRBV7-9
J gene: TRBJ1-2
D gene: TRBD1
clone size: NA
CDR3 DNA: TGTGCCAGCAGCTTATCCGGGACAGGGGACGGCTACACCTTC
CDR3 protein: CASSLSGTGDGYTF

V gene: TRBV6-5
J gene: TRBJ2-2
D gene: NA
clone size: NA
CDR3 DNA: TGTGCCAGCAGTCCTACAGGTAGCACCGGGGAGCTGTTTTTT
CDR3 protein: CASSPTGSTGELFF

V gene: TRBV19
J gene: TRBJ1-1
D gene: TRBD1
clone size: NA
CDR3 DNA: TGTGCCAGTAGTATAAGACAGGGGGCCACTGAAGCTTTCTTT
CDR3 protein: CASSIRQGATEAFF

V gene: TRBV4-3
J gene: TRBJ1-4
D gene: NA
clone size: NA
CDR3 DNA: TGCGCCAGCAGCCAAGATGGGCAGAACATTGGAAAACTGTTTTTT
CDR3 protein: CASSQDGQNIGKLFF

V gene: TRBV5-1
J gene: TRBJ1-4
D gene: TRBD1
clone size: NA
CDR3 DNA: TGCGCCAGCAGCATGGGGGACAGGGACGAAAAACTGTTTTTT
CDR3 protein: CASSMGDRDEKLFF

V gene: TRBV20-1
J gene: TRBJ1-2
D gene: NA
clone size: NA
CDR3 DNA: TGCAGTGCTATCTCAGGGGATGGCTACACCTTC
CDR3 protein: CSAISGDGYTF

V gene: TRBV7-2
J gene: TRBJ1-5
D gene: TRBD1
clone size: NA
CDR3 DNA: TGTGCCAGCAGCTTAGAGACAGGGCGCAATCAGCCCCAGCATTTT
CDR3 protein: CASSLETGRNQPQHF

V gene: TRBV11-2
J gene: TRBJ1-6
D gene: TRBD1
clone size: NA
CDR3 DNA: TGTGCCAGCAGCCCTGGACAGGCCTATAATTCACCCCTCCACTTT
CDR3 protein: CASSPGQAYNSPLHF

V gene: TRBV7-2
J gene: TRBJ2-6
D gene: TRBD1
clone size: NA
CDR3 DNA: TGTGCCAGCAGCCCACAGGGGGCGCCCGGGGCCAACGTCCTGACTTTC
CDR3 protein: CASSPQGAPGANVLTF

V gene: TRBV6-5
J gene: TRBJ2-5
D gene: TRBD2
clone size: NA
CDR3 DNA: TGTGCCAGCAGTTACGTCTTGTCGGGGGGAGTAGGGACCCAGTACTTC
CDR3 protein: CASSYVLSGGVGTQYF

V gene: TRBV7-2
J gene: TRBJ2-1
D gene: TRBD2
clone size: NA
CDR3 DNA: TGTGCCAGCAGCTGGGACGGGAGGGCCTCTTACAATGAGCAGTTCTTC
CDR3 protein: CASSWDGRASYNEQFF

V gene: TRBV28
J gene: TRBJ2-5
D gene: TRBD1
clone size: NA
CDR3 DNA: TGTGCCAGCAGGAGACAGGGGGTTGGAGAGACCCAGTACTTC
CDR3 protein: CASRRQGVGETQYF

V gene: TRBV7-6
J gene: TRBJ1-1
D gene: NA
clone size: NA
CDR3 DNA: TGTGCCAGCAGCTTACAGCGGTCAGGGGACACTGAAGCTTTCTTT
CDR3 protein: CASSLQRSGDTEAFF

V gene: TRBV14
J gene: TRBJ2-3
D gene: TRBD2
clone size: NA
CDR3 DNA: TGTGCCAGCAGCCTCAGACTAGCGGGAGATACGCAGTATTTT
CDR3 protein: CASSLRLAGDTQYF

V gene: TRBV11-3
J gene: TRBJ1-2
D gene: TRBD1
clone size: NA
CDR3 DNA: TGTGCCAGCAGCCAAACCGGACAGGGCGGAGGCTACACCTTC
CDR3 protein: CASSQTGQGGGYTF

V gene: TRBV28
J gene: TRBJ1-5
D gene: TRBD1
clone size: few
CDR3 DNA: TGTGCCAGCATGTTTTCAAGGGGGCGAAGCCAGCCCCAGCATTTT
CDR3 protein: CASMFSRGRSQPQHF

V gene: TRBV4-1
J gene: TRBJ1-1
D gene: TRBD1
clone size: NA
CDR3 DNA: TGCGCCAGCAGCCTACTACAGGGGGGGAACACTGAAGCTTTCTTT
CDR3 protein: CASSLLQGGNTEAFF

V gene: TRBV27
J gene: TRBJ1-2
D gene: NA
clone size: NA
CDR3 DNA: TGTGCCAGCAGTTCCCTATCAGGTCCTAACTATGGCTACACCTTC
CDR3 protein: CASSSLSGPNYGYTF

V gene: TRBV5-1
J gene: TRBJ2-3
D gene: TRBD2
clone size: once
CDR3 DNA: TGCGCCAGCAACTCGTTAGCGGGGATCACAGATACGCAGTATTTT
CDR3 protein: CASNSLAGITDTQYF

V gene: TRBV19
J gene: TRBJ2-2
D gene: NA
clone size: NA
CDR3 DNA: TGTGCCAGTAGTAAAGCAGGCTCAACCGGGGAGCTGTTTTTT
CDR3 protein: CASSKAGSTGELFF